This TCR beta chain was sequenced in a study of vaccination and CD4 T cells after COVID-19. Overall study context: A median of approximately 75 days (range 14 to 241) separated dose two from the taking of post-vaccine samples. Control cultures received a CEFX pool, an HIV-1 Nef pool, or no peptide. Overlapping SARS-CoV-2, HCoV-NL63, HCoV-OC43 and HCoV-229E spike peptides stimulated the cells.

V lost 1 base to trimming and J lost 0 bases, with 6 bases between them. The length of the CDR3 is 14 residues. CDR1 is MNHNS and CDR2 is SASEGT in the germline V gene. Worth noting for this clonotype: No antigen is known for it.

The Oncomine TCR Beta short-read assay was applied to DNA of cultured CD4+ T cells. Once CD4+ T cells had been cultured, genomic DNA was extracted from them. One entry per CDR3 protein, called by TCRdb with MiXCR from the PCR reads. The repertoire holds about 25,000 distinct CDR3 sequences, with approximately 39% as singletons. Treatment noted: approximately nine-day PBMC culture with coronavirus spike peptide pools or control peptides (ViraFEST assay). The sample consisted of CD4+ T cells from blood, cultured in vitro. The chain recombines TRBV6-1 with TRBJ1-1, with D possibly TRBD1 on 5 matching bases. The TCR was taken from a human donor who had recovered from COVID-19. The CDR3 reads CASSEGGLNTEAFF. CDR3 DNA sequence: TGTGCCAGCAGTGAAGGGGGACTGAACACTGAAGCTTTCTTT.